This T cell receptor (beta chain) was observed in a study of shared clonotypes between healthy human individuals. CDR1 LGHNA and CDR2 YNFKEQ come from the germline V gene. This CDR3 spans 17 amino acids. V trimming: 0 bases; J trimming: 3 bases; junction bases outside the gene matches: 7. The test was conducted at deep level. For each subset, genomic DNA was distributed in equal portions over several immunoSEQ plates. Profiled with immunoSEQ multiplex PCR; TCRdb holds only in-frame clones, not every one. This table holds 600,000 to 750,000 clones, 90% found once. Caucasian adults residing in Nashville, Tennessee made up all the donors.

The sample comprised memory CD8+ T cells from PBMCs. As to subset: CD45RO+ cells pooled with CCR7-negative TemRA cells. The TCR originated in a young man in good health. Some clones in this sample may be carry-over from other donors' samples. V is TRBV4-2 and J is TRBJ2-7; 11 bases map to TRBD1. CDR3 DNA: TGTGCCAGCAGCCAAGAGGCCGGGACAGGGGGTTTCTACGAGCAGTACTTC. Amino acid sequence: CASSQEAGTGGFYEQYF.